The present TCR beta chain was sequenced within a study of early stage breast cancer tumors. General study points: Functional markers like CD4, CD8 and FOXP3 were missed in bulk sequencing. Enriched TCRB sequences shared across patients were mostly commonly generated sequences.

There are 14 residues in the CDR3. The V and J ends lost 5 bases and 9 bases, in that order; junction bases with no gene match: 9. The germline V gene has CDR1 MNHEY and CDR2 SVGAGI. Turning to this clone: Its antigen is not identified.

Assay: immunoSEQ multiplex PCR; the TCRdb copy retains only in-frame clones and omits some. Here the sample spans over 15,000 clones, around 83% being singletons. The clonotype originates from a person aged 65 to 85 with breast cancer. This chain uses TRBV6-5 with TRBJ2-1; 8 positions agree with TRBD1. The sequenced sample was blood. CDR3 sequence (DNA): TGTGCCAGCAGTCGCCTGTGGACAGGGAGTGAGCAGTTCTTC. It encodes CASSRLWTGSEQFF.